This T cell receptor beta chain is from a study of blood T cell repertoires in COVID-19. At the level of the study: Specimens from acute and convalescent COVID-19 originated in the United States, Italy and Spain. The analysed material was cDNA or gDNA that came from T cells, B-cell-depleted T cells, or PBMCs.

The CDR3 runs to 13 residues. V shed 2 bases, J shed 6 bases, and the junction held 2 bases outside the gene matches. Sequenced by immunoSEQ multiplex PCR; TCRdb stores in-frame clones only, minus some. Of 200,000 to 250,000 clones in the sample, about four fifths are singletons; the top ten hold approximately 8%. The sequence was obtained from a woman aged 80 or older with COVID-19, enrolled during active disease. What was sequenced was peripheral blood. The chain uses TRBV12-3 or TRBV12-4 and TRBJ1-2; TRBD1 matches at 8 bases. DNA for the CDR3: TGTGCCAGCAGTTTATCAGGGGGCAATGGCTACACCTTC. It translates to CASSLSGGNGYTF.